The 10 T cell receptor beta chains below all came from one sample that was sequenced in a study of CD8+ T cells in alopecia areata. cDNA prepared by RNA extraction and subsequent reverse transcription served as the template for sequencing. Profiled with immunoSEQ multiplex PCR; TCRdb holds only in-frame clones, not every one. The data show roughly 30,000 clones, around two thirds seen once. The sequenced sample consisted of NKG2D-high CD8+ T cells sorted from blood. These TCRs come from a human donor with alopecia areata.

This clone was counted a single time. This chain uses TRBV30 with TRBJ2-7; D gene ambiguous. The CDR3 extends over 12 amino acids. V was cut by 5 bases and J by 4 bases, with 12 bases left in between. CDR1 and CDR2 (germline): GTSNPN, SVGIG (reference sequence). CDR3 sequence (DNA): TGTGCCTGGGGCAACCTCTTATACGAGCAGTACTTC. Encoded protein: CAWGNLLYEQYF.

The table lists this clone with a few counts. The rearrangement uses TRBV18 and TRBJ2-7; D is perhaps TRBD1 (6 bases). The germline CDR1 and CDR2 sequences are KGHSH and LQKENI. This CDR3 contains 14 residues. V was cut by 5 bases and J by 4 bases, with 15 bases left in between. CDR3 coding DNA: TGTGCCAGCTCATCCCGGGACAAGGTGTACGAGCAGTACTTC. It yields the protein CASSSRDKVYEQYF.

The chain joins TRBV5-4 to TRBJ2-2, with D unclear. V lost 4 bases to trimming and J lost 2 bases, with 12 bases between them. This CDR3 has 15 amino acids. In germline, CDR1 is SGHNT, CDR2 YYREEE (reference sequence). The CDR3 bases are TGTGCCAGCAGCCCAAGTCGGGCCAACACCGGGGAGCTGTTTTTT. Translated, it gives CASSPSRANTGELFF. Combining the CDR3 with reference TRBV5-4 and TRBJ2-2 gives the whole variable domain ETGVTQSPTHLIKTRGQQVTLRCSSQSGHNTVSWYQQALGQGPQFIFQYYREEENGRGNFPPRFSGLQFPNYSSELNVNALELDDSALYLCASSPSRANTGELFFGEGSRLTVL.

This clone was seen a handful of times. This chain uses TRBV19 with TRBJ2-7, with TRBD2 matching 9 bases. CDR3 size: 15 residues. Unmatched junction bases numbered 10, after V lost 5 bases and J lost 5 bases. Per the germline V gene, CDR1 is LNHDA and CDR2 is SQIVND (reference sequence). In nucleotides, the CDR3 is TGTGCCAGTAGTGATGGCGAGCGGGAGGTCAACGAGCAGTACTTC. Its protein is CASSDGEREVNEQYF.

V is TRBV14 and J is TRBJ2-5; possibly TRBD2 for D (6 bases). CDR1 and CDR2 (germline): SGHDN, FVKESK. There are 18 residues in the CDR3. The V gene lost 0 bases and the J gene lost 0 bases, with 17 bases spanning the gap. The CDR3 region has the DNA TGTGCCAGCAGCCAAGATTTGTGGGAGGACCTCTACCAAGAGACCCAGTACTTC. Translated, it gives CASSQDLWEDLYQETQYF. The full variable domain, its missing parts supplied by reference TRBV14 and TRBJ2-5, is EAGVTQFPSHSVIEKGQTVTLRCDPISGHDNLYWYRRVMGKEIKFLLHFVKESKQDESGMPNNRFLAERTGGTYSTLKVQPAELEDSGVYFCASSQDLWEDLYQETQYFGPGTRLLVL.

The genes are TRBV7-3 and TRBJ2-6; D call uncertain. This CDR3 contains 13 residues. The ends were cut back, 8 bases at V and 8 bases at J, with 13 bases in the middle. The V gene's germline CDR1 is SGHTA and CDR2 FQGTGA. CDR3 loop: CASPLGFTNVLTF. The CDR3 region has the DNA TGTGCCAGCCCACTTGGTTTCACCAACGTCCTGACTTTC.

This chain links TRBV7-2 with TRBJ2-7, with D possibly being TRBD1 or TRBD2 (5 bases each). Per the germline V gene, CDR1 is SGHTA and CDR2 is FQGNSA. The germline V and J ends were trimmed by 5 bases and 6 bases, with 20 bases remaining between them. The CDR3 covers 15 residues. CDR3 sequence reads: CASSEKGRITGEQYF. CDR3 nucleotide sequence: TGTGCCAGCAGCGAAAAGGGACGAATTACGGGCGAGCAGTACTTC.

This clone was recorded a few times. V is TRBV5-8 and J is TRBJ1-1, with a weak D call TRBD1 (5 bases). Germline CDR1 SGHTS, CDR2 YDEGEE. V was pared by 0 bases and J by 1 base, with 16 bases between. This CDR3 comprises 17 residues. The CDR3 region is CASSLAHPWTRNTEAFF. The CDR3 nucleotides are TGTGCCAGCAGCTTGGCACATCCTTGGACAAGGAACACTGAAGCTTTCTTT.

The V and J genes are TRBV27 and TRBJ1-1, with D tentatively TRBD1 (6 bases). The V and J ends lost 1 base and 0 bases respectively, with 15 bases between them. The CDR3 contains 17 residues. CDR1 MNHEY and CDR2 SMNVEV come from the germline V gene (reference sequence). CDR3 in DNA: TGTGCCAGCAGTTTATTCTCGGGGGCGGGGATGAACACTGAAGCTTTCTTT. It specifies CASSLFSGAGMNTEAFF.

This clone is classed as medium-sized (0.01 to 0.1%). This chain connects TRBV7-9 to TRBJ2-7; D may match TRBD1 or TRBD2 (5 bases each). The CDR3 has 16 amino acids. Germline assignment: CDR1 SEHNR and CDR2 FQNEAQ (reference sequence). Trimming cost V 8 bases and J 2 bases, with 22 bases left between them. The CDR3 loop is CASAPPWGAGTYEQYF. The CDR3 DNA sequence: TGTGCCAGCGCTCCTCCCTGGGGCGCGGGTACCTACGAGCAGTACTTC. The whole variable domain, filled in from reference TRBV7-9 and TRBJ2-7, reads DTGVSQNPRHKITKRGQNVTFRCDPISEHNRLYWYRQTLGQGPEFLTYFQNEAQLEKSRLLSDRFSAERPKGSFSTLEIQRTEQGDSAMYLCASAPPWGAGTYEQYFGPGTRLTVT.